Below, 21 T cell receptor beta chains from the same sample are listed, as sequenced in a study of PD-L1 blockade in urothelial cancer. The time point: pretreatment peripheral blood. Method: immunoSEQ multiplex PCR; TCRdb's copy keeps in-frame clones and lacks some. The sample lists fewer than 100,000 clones, around four fifths occurring once. This material consisted of PBMCs, taken around atezolizumab (anti-PD-L1) treatment. The receptors shown here come from a middle-aged man with urothelial cancer.

The chain couples TRBV28 to TRBJ2-7, with D possibly being TRBD2 (5 bases). V was clipped by 5 bases and J by 2 bases, with 13 bases between them. This CDR3 has 14 amino acids. CDR1 and CDR2 from the germline V gene are MDHEN and SYDVKM. In DNA, the CDR3 is TGTGCCAGCAGTCGGGATTCCCCCGCCTACGAGCAGTACTTC. This encodes CASSRDSPAYEQYF.

The chain employs TRBV29-1 and TRBJ2-7, with 8 bases that match TRBD2. The CDR3 totals 12 residues. Trimming removed 5 bases from V and 5 bases from J; junction bases left unmatched: 5. Germline V lookup: CDR1 SQVTM, CDR2 ANQGSEA. In DNA form, the CDR3 reads TGCAGCGTTAGGCGGGGGGCCCACGAGCAGTACTTC. This encodes CSVRRGAHEQYF.

The genes are TRBV6-1 and TRBJ1-1; D is uncertain. The germline V gene has CDR1 MNHNS and CDR2 SASEGT. This CDR3 is built from 13 residues. Trimming removed 7 bases at V and 4 bases at J, with 13 bases between. The chain's CDR3 is CASKRQRGTEAFF. CDR3 in DNA: TGTGCCAGCAAGAGGCAGAGAGGCACTGAAGCTTTCTTT.

This chain connects TRBV9 to TRBJ2-3, with D maybe TRBD2 (5 bases). The CDR3 has 13 amino acids. Trimming took off 0 bases at V and 3 bases at J, with 5 bases between the two ends. The germline V gene encodes CDR1 SGDLS and CDR2 YYNGEE. The CDR3 region has the DNA TGTGCCAGCAGCGTAGCGGGAACAGATACGCAGTATTTT. It encodes CASSVAGTDTQYF.

The rearrangement links TRBV7-9 to TRBJ2-1; TRBD2 agrees at 12 bases. The CDR3 length is 15 residues. The V segment lost 4 bases and the J segment 7 bases; nucleotides outside the gene matches: 5. Germline loops: CDR1 SEHNR, CDR2 FQNEAQ (reference sequence). CDR3: CASSSLAGGRNEQFF. The CDR3 DNA is TGTGCCAGCAGCTCCCTAGCGGGAGGGCGTAATGAGCAGTTCTTC.

This chain links TRBV6-1 with TRBJ1-5; 8 nucleotides match TRBD1. CDR3 length: 14 amino acids. Germline CDR1 MNHNS, CDR2 SASEGT. V gave up 4 bases and J gave up 8 bases; unmatched junction bases: 7. The CDR3 DNA follows: TGTGCCAGCAGTGGCTCAGGGGGCAGCGAGCCCCAGCATTTT. Protein: CASSGSGGSEPQHF.

The V and J genes are TRBV5-6 and TRBJ1-5, with a weak D call TRBD1 (5 bases). V was shortened by 1 base and J by 3 bases, with 11 bases between the two germline ends. The CDR3 spans 15 residues. Germline V gene sequence: CDR1 SGHDT, CDR2 YYEEEE. CDR3 coding DNA: TGTGCCAGCAGCTTGAGCGGGGCCGACAATCAGCCCCAGCATTTT. Amino acid sequence: CASSLSGADNQPQHF.

In its sample, this clone was seen once. The chain couples TRBV19 to TRBJ2-7, with D perhaps TRBD1 (6 bases). The ends were cut back, 1 base at V and 0 bases at J, with 10 bases in the middle. Germline lookup yields CDR1 LNHDA and CDR2 SQIVND (reference sequence). This CDR3 region has 15 residues. The CDR3 coding sequence is TGTGCCAGTAGTATAGCGACAGGACTCTCCTACGAGCAGTACTTC. It is translated as CASSIATGLSYEQYF.

This sequence joins TRBV30 and TRBJ2-1, with D possibly being TRBD2 (7 bases). Germline V gene lookup returns CDR1 GTSNPN and CDR2 SVGIG (reference sequence). The CDR3 length is 11 residues. With 0 bases removed from V and 12 bases from J, the gap between germline ends came to 9 bases. For the CDR3, the DNA is TGTGCCTGGAGTGTAGGGGGGGGGCAGTTCTTC. This gives the protein CAWSVGGGQFF.

The chain joins TRBV6-5 to TRBJ2-3, with 8 bases identical to TRBD2. This CDR3 comprises 15 residues. Trimming took 2 bases from V and 2 from J; bases not matched to a gene: 3. Per the germline V gene, CDR1 is MNHEY and CDR2 is SVGAGI. CDR3 sequence reads: CASSYASGFTDTQYF. CDR3 DNA: TGTGCCAGCAGTTACGCTAGCGGGTTCACAGATACGCAGTATTTT.

The CDR3 sequence: CASNPGRASGELFF. DNA of the CDR3: TGTGCCAGCAATCCGGGGAGGGCAAGCGGGGAGCTGTTTTTT. This chain connects TRBV2 to TRBJ2-2; 7 nucleotides match TRBD2. The CDR3 has 14 residues. V dropped 7 bases and J dropped 7; count of bases not matched to a gene: 9. CDR1 and CDR2 (germline): SNHLY, FYNNEI.

The rearrangement uses TRBV7-2 and TRBJ1-1; D not certain. V lost 2 bases, J lost 1 base, and 8 bases lay in between. The CDR3 totals 14 residues. CDR1 is SGHTA and CDR2 is FQGNSA in the germline V gene. The CDR3, as DNA: TGTGCCAGCAGCTTATTACCGGGGAACACTGAAGCTTTCTTT. Translated, it gives CASSLLPGNTEAFF.

The CDR3 region has the DNA TGTGCCACCAGTCTTACCCCGGGACAGAGGGGGACCCAGTACTTC. Translation gives CATSLTPGQRGTQYF. V and J are TRBV15 and TRBJ2-5; 7 positions agree with TRBD1. Germline loops: CDR1 LNHNV, CDR2 YYDKDF (reference sequence). The CDR3 has 15 residues. V was clipped by 6 bases and J by 7 bases; unmatched bases: 14.

This clone has a single count. The genes are TRBV2 and TRBJ1-4; TRBD1 agrees at 12 bases. The CDR3 covers 17 residues. Unmatched junction bases numbered 6, after V lost 4 bases and J lost 3 bases. Germline values: CDR1 SNHLY, CDR2 FYNNEI. The CDR3 is CASSARGQGAPNEKLFF. Written as DNA, the CDR3 is TGTGCCAGCAGTGCTCGGGGACAGGGGGCTCCTAATGAAAAACTGTTTTTT. Full variable domain (rest looked up from reference TRBV2 and TRBJ1-4): EPEVTQTPSHQVTQMGQEVILRCVPISNHLYFYWYRQILGQKVEFLVSFYNNEISEKSEIFDDQFSVERPDGSNFTLKIRSTKLEDSAMYFCASSARGQGAPNEKLFFGSGTQLSVL.

The gene calls are TRBV11-2 and TRBJ2-3, with D uncertain. Germline V gene lookup returns CDR1 SGHAT and CDR2 FQNNGV. The CDR3 spans 15 residues. The germline V and J ends were trimmed by 1 base and 0 bases, with 8 bases remaining between them. CDR3 in amino acids: CASSLVPVSTDTQYF. The CDR3 DNA sequence: TGTGCCAGCAGCTTAGTTCCTGTGAGCACAGATACGCAGTATTTT.

The genes are TRBV28 and TRBJ2-7, with 8 positions matching TRBD1. The CDR3 length is 14 residues. Germline CDR1 is MDHEN and CDR2 is SYDVKM. With 8 bases clipped from V and 4 bases from J, the junction kept 10 bases outside the gene matches. The DNA of the CDR3 is TGTGCCAGCGGGGGCCGGGACAGGTCGTACGAGCAGTACTTC. It specifies CASGGRDRSYEQYF.

The V call is TRBV19, the J call TRBJ2-7; D call uncertain. CDR1 LNHDA and CDR2 SQIVND come from the germline V gene (reference sequence). The ends were cut back, 5 bases at V and 3 bases at J, with 14 bases in the middle. The CDR3 length is 14 residues. Here the CDR3 reads CASSSATGYYEQYF. The DNA of the CDR3 is TGTGCCAGTAGTTCCGCGACGGGTTACTACGAGCAGTACTTC.

This sequence joins TRBV2 and TRBJ2-7, with a possible D match to TRBD1 (7 bases). V was trimmed by 10 bases and J by 2 bases, leaving 18 bases between them. Per germline, CDR1 SNHLY and CDR2 FYNNEI. This CDR3 is built from 14 residues. The DNA for the CDR3 is TGTGCCACCCAGGGGGGCGGAGTCACCTACGAGCAGTACTTC. Protein: CATQGGGVTYEQYF.

In this sample, this clone turned up once. The genes are TRBV19 and TRBJ2-7; no firm D call. The germline V and J ends were trimmed by 7 bases and 3 bases, with 13 bases remaining between them. Per the germline V gene, CDR1 is LNHDA and CDR2 is SQIVND (reference sequence). CDR3 length equals 13 residues. The CDR3 loop is CASKEKSDYEQYF. CDR3 bases: TGTGCCAGTAAGGAAAAAAGCGACTACGAGCAGTACTTC.

The V and J genes are TRBV28 and TRBJ2-2, with a tentative D call TRBD2 (6 bases). Germline assignment: CDR1 MDHEN and CDR2 SYDVKM. Trimming left V 4 bases short and J 5 bases short, with 11 bases between. The CDR3 contains 14 residues. For the CDR3, the DNA is TGTGCCAGCAGTTCCCTACTAGCAACCGGGGAGCTGTTTTTT. Translated, it gives CASSSLLATGELFF.

This clone was seen only once. The genes are TRBV27 and TRBJ2-7; tentatively, D is TRBD1 (6 bases). The V and J ends lost 5 bases and 3 bases respectively, with 11 bases between them. Per germline, CDR1 MNHEY and CDR2 SMNVEV (reference sequence). CDR3 size: 13 residues. The CDR3 DNA is TGTGCCAGCAGTGGACAGACCGACTACGAGCAGTACTTC. It is translated as CASSGQTDYEQYF.